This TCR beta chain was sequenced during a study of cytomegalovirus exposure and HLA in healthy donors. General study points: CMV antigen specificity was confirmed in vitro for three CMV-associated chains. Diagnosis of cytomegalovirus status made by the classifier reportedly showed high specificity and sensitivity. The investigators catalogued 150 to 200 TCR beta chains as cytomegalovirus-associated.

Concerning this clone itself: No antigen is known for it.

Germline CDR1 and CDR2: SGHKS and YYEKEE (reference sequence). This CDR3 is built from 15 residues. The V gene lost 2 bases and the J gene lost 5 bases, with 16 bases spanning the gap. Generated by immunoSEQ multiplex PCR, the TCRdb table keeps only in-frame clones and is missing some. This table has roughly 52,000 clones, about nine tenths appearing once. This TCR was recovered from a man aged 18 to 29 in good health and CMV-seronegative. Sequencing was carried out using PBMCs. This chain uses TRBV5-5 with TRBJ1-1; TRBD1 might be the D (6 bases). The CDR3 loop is CASSFDIYRVTEAFF. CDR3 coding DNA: TGTGCCAGCAGCTTCGACATTTACAGGGTGACTGAAGCTTTCTTT.